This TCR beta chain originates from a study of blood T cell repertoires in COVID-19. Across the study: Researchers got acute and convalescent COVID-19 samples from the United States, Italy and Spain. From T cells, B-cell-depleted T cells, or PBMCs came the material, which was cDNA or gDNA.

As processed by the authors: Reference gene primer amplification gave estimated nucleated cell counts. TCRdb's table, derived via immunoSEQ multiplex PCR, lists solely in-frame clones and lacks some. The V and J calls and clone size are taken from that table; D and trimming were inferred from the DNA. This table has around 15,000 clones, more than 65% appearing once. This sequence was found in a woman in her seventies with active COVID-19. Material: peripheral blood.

The CDR3, as DNA: TGCGCCAGCAGCCTTGACGGCGGCAGGGTTAATTCACCCCTCCACTTT. As protein: CASSLDGGRVNSPLHF. The chain has TRBV5-1 and TRBJ1-6; maybe TRBD1 (5 bases). There are 16 residues in the CDR3. Germline V lookup: CDR1 SGHRS, CDR2 YFSETQ. V lost 4 bases and J 6 bases, leaving 17 bases between the germline ends.